Shown below are 6 T cell receptor beta chains from a single sample sequenced in a study of T cells in Graves' hyperthyroidism and ophthalmopathy. Amplification of TCR beta CDR3 regions was performed using RNA transcripts as template. Primed by the HTBI set, a first-round RT-PCR was run on the TCR CDR3. TCRdb re-derived calls from the multiplex PCR reads in MiXCR, one entry per CDR3 protein. The sample carries 350,000 to 450,000 distinct CDR3 sequences, more than 13% recorded once. The sequenced sample consisted of blood. These receptors all stem from a man aged 50 to 59 with Graves' ophthalmopathy.

This clonotype was seen many times. This chain joins TRBV12-3 or TRBV12-4 and TRBJ1-3, with 8 bases that match TRBD1. CDR3 size: 15 residues. J gave up 4 bases and V 5 bases, and 7 bases lay outside the gene matches. The DNA of the CDR3 is TGTGCCAGCAGTCCCTGGACAGGGACGGGAAACACCATATATTTT. Translating it yields CASSPWTGTGNTIYF.

The CDR3 coding sequence is TGTGCCACCAGCGGGTGGCGCGAGAATGAGCAGTTCTTC. It specifies CATSGWRENEQFF. The J gene is TRBJ2-1, the V gene TRBV15; no definite D call. This CDR3 has 13 amino acids. From germline, CDR1 is LNHNV and CDR2 YYDKDF (reference sequence). Trimming took 5 bases from V and 7 from J, leaving 12 bases between them.

This clonotype has at least ten counts. This rearrangement joins TRBV20-1 to TRBJ1-2; 10 nucleotides align to TRBD1. This CDR3 contains 15 residues. The V and J ends lost 5 bases and 4 bases, in that order; junction bases with no gene match: 10. Germline V gene lookup returns CDR1 DFQATT and CDR2 SNEGSKA (reference sequence). The CDR3 loop reads CSAAPGQGKGYGYTF. The CDR3 bases are TGCAGTGCTGCCCCGGGACAGGGGAAGGGCTATGGCTACACCTTC.

This clonotype was counted at least ten times. The J gene is TRBJ2-7, the V gene TRBV20-1, with 12 bases lining up with TRBD2. Germline V gives CDR1 DFQATT, CDR2 SNEGSKA (reference sequence). CDR3 length equals 15 residues. The trim removed 0 bases at V and 4 bases at J, leaving 4 bases unmatched. CDR3 in amino acids: CSARDASGREYEQYF. The CDR3 coding sequence is TGCAGTGCTAGAGATGCTAGCGGGAGGGAATACGAGCAGTACTTC.

The chain uses TRBV5-1 and TRBJ2-1; D gene uncertain. The V gene's germline CDR1 is SGHRS and CDR2 YFSETQ. Trimming took 0 bases from V and 10 from J, leaving 17 bases between them. CDR3 size: 15 residues. CDR3 loop: CASSLEATTPREQFF. CDR3 nucleotide sequence: TGCGCCAGCAGCTTGGAAGCGACAACCCCGCGAGAGCAGTTCTTC.

At least ten counts were recorded for this clonotype. The chain combines TRBV11-2 with TRBJ2-2; D is unresolved. The germline CDR1 and CDR2 sequences are SGHAT and FQNNGV. Trimming cost V 1 base and J 3 bases, with 9 bases left between them. The CDR3 consists of 15 residues. CDR3 sequence: CASSLVQTYTGELFF. CDR3 in DNA: TGTGCCAGCAGCTTAGTTCAGACCTACACCGGGGAGCTGTTTTTT.